This T cell receptor (beta chain) is from a study of blood T cell repertoires in COVID-19. Turning to the study itself: Sources were T cells, B-cell-depleted T cells, or PBMCs; the material itself was cDNA or gDNA.

Assay used: immunoSEQ multiplex PCR; TCRdb lists only in-frame clones, some missing. Of 200,000 to 250,000 clones listed, around 87% were seen once; the top ten hold roughly 1.6%. CDR3 length: 13 residues. Germline values: CDR1 SGHRS, CDR2 YFSETQ. Deletions cut 0 bases from V and 4 bases from J, with 4 bases between. This clonotype originated in a woman aged 50 to 65 who had recovered from COVID-19. The sample was PBMCs or T cells enriched from blood (not recorded which). J is TRBJ1-4 and V is TRBV5-1, with unresolved D. CDR3: CASSLVLNEKLFF. CDR3 nucleotides: TGCGCCAGCAGCTTGGTCCTTAATGAAAAACTGTTTTTT.